Following are 14 T cell receptor beta chains from one sample sequenced in a study of shared clonotypes between healthy human individuals. The method was immunoSEQ multiplex PCR; TCRdb's version includes in-frame clones alone and lacks a portion of them. This table has 1,400,000 or so clones, approximately 98.5% appearing once. Sequenced: naive CD4+ T cells sorted from blood. Subset reported: CD45RA+ positively selected. These receptors originate from a young man in good health.

Notes on this clone: This CDR3 is also generated by other DNA sequences in the sample. J is TRBJ2-5 and V is TRBV5-5; the D is unclear. Germline V gene lookup returns CDR1 SGHKS and CDR2 YYEKEE (reference sequence). The V end was cut by 2 bases, the J end by 2 bases, with 7 bases between. The CDR3 extends over 13 amino acids. The CDR3 here is CASSLVSQETQYF. In DNA, the CDR3 is TGTGCCAGCAGCTTAGTTAGTCAAGAGACCCAGTACTTC.

V usage is TRBV28 and J usage is TRBJ1-5, with 7 bases matching TRBD1. The germline V gene encodes CDR1 MDHEN and CDR2 SYDVKM. This CDR3 comprises 16 residues. The ends lost 9 bases at V and 2 bases at J; junction bases unmatched: 13. CDR3 sequence (DNA): TGTGCCAGTACTTGGACAGGACGCATTGGCAATCAGCCCCAGCATTTT. Protein product: CASTWTGRIGNQPQHF.

There are a few counts of this clone. Different DNA sequences within this sample yield the same CDR3. The V call is TRBV7-2, the J call TRBJ2-1, with 9 positions matching TRBD2. From germline, CDR1 is SGHTA and CDR2 FQGNSA. The CDR3 covers 15 residues. Trimming cost V 3 bases and J 0 bases; bases outside gene matches: 0. The DNA of the CDR3 is TGTGCCAGCAGCTTTAGCGGGAGCTCCTACAATGAGCAGTTCTTC. This codes for CASSFSGSSYNEQFF.

The rearrangement uses TRBV15 and TRBJ2-5, with D tentatively TRBD2 (6 bases). Germline lookup yields CDR1 LNHNV and CDR2 YYDKDF (reference sequence). The CDR3 is 15 amino acids. Trimming stripped 3 bases from V and 8 bases from J, with 19 bases between. CDR3 in amino acids: CATSSVQRASRTQYF. The CDR3 nucleotides are TGTGCCACCAGCAGTGTCCAGCGGGCAAGTCGAACCCAGTACTTC.

The chain carries TRBV5-1 and TRBJ2-5; 9 nucleotides align to TRBD2. The CDR3 runs 15 residues. From germline, CDR1 is SGHRS and CDR2 YFSETQ. J gave up 5 bases and V 0 bases, and 5 bases lay outside the gene matches. The CDR3 loop is CASSLEASGTETQYF. In DNA, the CDR3 is TGCGCCAGCAGCTTGGAGGCTAGCGGGACGGAGACCCAGTACTTC.

The genes are TRBV21-1 and TRBJ1-1; the D call of TRBD1 is as the table states it, not checked on the DNA. TRBV21-1 is shown as a pseudogene. The CDR3 extends over 16 amino acids. Written as DNA, the CDR3 is TGTGCCAGCAGCGCACAGACGCTACTTGGTGGCACTGAAGCTTTCTTT. It is translated as CASSAQTLLGGTEAFF.

Of note for this clone: This specimen includes other DNA sequences encoding the same CDR3. The rearrangement links TRBV7-8 to TRBJ2-7; TRBD2 matches 13 bases. The V gene end was trimmed by 1 base and the J gene end by 4 bases; junction bases not matched to a gene: 1. The CDR3 consists of 15 residues. Germline-derived CDR1 and CDR2 are SGHVS and FQNEAQ. CDR3 protein: CASSLGTSGRYEQYF. The CDR3 nucleotides are TGTGCCAGCAGCTTAGGGACTAGCGGGAGATACGAGCAGTACTTC.

V gene TRBV5-5 combines with J gene TRBJ2-5, with TRBD1 as a possible D gene (6 bases). The germline V gene encodes CDR1 SGHKS and CDR2 YYEKEE (reference sequence). V shed 4 bases and J shed 5 bases, with 12 bases lying between them. The CDR3 consists of 13 residues. The CDR3 is CASSRDILETQYF. DNA of the CDR3: TGTGCCAGCAGCCGGGACATCTTGGAGACCCAGTACTTC.

V and J are TRBV6-5 and TRBJ2-2; 8 bases fit TRBD2. The V and J ends lost 1 base and 6 bases, in that order; junction bases with no gene match: 4. This CDR3 contains 15 residues. Germline CDR1 and CDR2: MNHEY and SVGAGI. CDR3 bases: TGTGCCAGCAGTTACTTGGGACTAGTCGCCGGGGAGCTGTTTTTT. Amino acid sequence: CASSYLGLVAGELFF.

The chain links TRBV18 to TRBJ2-3; no clear D. This CDR3 spans 15 amino acids. The V end lost 3 bases, the J end lost 6 bases, and 16 bases lay between the germline ends. The V gene's germline CDR1 is KGHSH and CDR2 LQKENI. The CDR3 reads CASSPSVVWSDTQYF. CDR3 in DNA: TGTGCCAGCTCACCCTCGGTCGTTTGGTCGGATACGCAGTATTTT.

The V gene is TRBV11-2, the J gene TRBJ1-3, with D uncertain. V was trimmed by 5 bases and J by 0 bases, leaving 8 bases between them. The germline CDR1 and CDR2 sequences are SGHAT and FQNNGV. The CDR3 has 14 residues. The CDR3 spells CASSAAYSGNTIYF. The CDR3 coding sequence is TGTGCCAGCAGCGCAGCCTACTCTGGAAACACCATATATTTT.

V is TRBV25-1 and J is TRBJ2-7; perhaps TRBD1 as D (5 bases). The CDR3 length is 14 residues. V was clipped by 2 bases and J by 5 bases, with 13 bases between them. CDR1 and CDR2 from the germline V gene are MGHDK and SYGVNS. The CDR3 region is CASSEPGIMDEQYF. For the CDR3, the DNA is TGTGCCAGCAGTGAACCAGGGATCATGGACGAGCAGTACTTC.

The genes are TRBV6-6 and TRBJ1-1; D possibly corresponds to TRBD1 (5 bases). The V end lost 8 bases, the J end lost 13 bases, and 29 bases lay between the germline ends. The CDR3 extends over 15 amino acids. Germline V lookup: CDR1 MNHNY, CDR2 SVGAGI (reference sequence). The CDR3 spells CASSPGGDGRAKLFF. The CDR3 region has the DNA TGTGCCAGCTCCCCCGGTGGGGACGGGCGGGCCAAGCTTTTCTTT.

For the CDR3, the DNA is TGCGCCAGCAGTGGGGGACTAGCGGGAATTTACGAGCAGTACTTC. This codes for CASSGGLAGIYEQYF. The chain has TRBV10-1 and TRBJ2-7, with 13 bases fitting TRBD2. The CDR3 runs to 15 residues. The V segment lost 4 bases and the J segment 4 bases; nucleotides outside the gene matches: 4. Per the germline V gene, CDR1 is WNHNN and CDR2 is SYGVQD (reference sequence).